This T cell receptor (beta chain) was identified in a study of shared clonotypes between healthy human individuals. Whole-study results and caveats: Clonotype sharing across donors was expected to vary with sequencing depth.

This clone was observed a handful of times. As yet, its antigen is unknown. Samples underwent the assay at deep level. The method was immunoSEQ multiplex PCR; TCRdb's version includes in-frame clones alone and lacks a portion of them. This table holds fewer than 650,000 clones, roughly four fifths found once. Within Nashville, Tennessee resided all donors, each a Caucasian adult. The CDR3 has 17 amino acids. Trimming pared 4 bases from V and 0 bases from J, leaving 16 bases between. The V gene's germline CDR1 is MGHRA and CDR2 YSYEKL. This TCR derives from a woman aged 40 to 55 in good health. Some clones in this sample may be carry-over from other donors' samples. V gene TRBV4-1 combines with J gene TRBJ2-1, with D tentatively TRBD2 (6 bases). The sample consisted of PBMCs. The CDR3 region is CASSPEGSTSSYNEQFF. CDR3 bases: TGCGCCAGCAGCCCGGAGGGGAGCACCAGCTCCTACAATGAGCAGTTCTTC.